The sequence of this T cell receptor (beta chain) was determined in a study of T-cell memory formation after mild COVID-19. TCRdb called the 5' RACE reads again in MiXCR, with one record for every CDR3 protein. The sample lists about 280,000 distinct CDR3 sequences, approximately 8.4% seen once, with roughly 23% in the top ten. Per germline, CDR1 LNHNV and CDR2 YYDKDF (reference sequence). V was pared by 3 bases and J by 0 bases, with 6 bases between. The CDR3 covers 13 residues. Only a few counts were recorded for this clonotype. The sample was PBMCs or a T cell subset sorted from them (not recorded which). V usage is TRBV15 and J usage is TRBJ2-7, with no clear D. This clonotype was sampled from a man aged 18 to 30 who had mild COVID-19 (a few samples of this study predate the infection). Cell type and time point are not known. In DNA, the CDR3 is TGTGCCACCAGCAGGGTCCCCTCCTACGAGCAGTACGTC. It encodes CATSRVPSYEQYV.